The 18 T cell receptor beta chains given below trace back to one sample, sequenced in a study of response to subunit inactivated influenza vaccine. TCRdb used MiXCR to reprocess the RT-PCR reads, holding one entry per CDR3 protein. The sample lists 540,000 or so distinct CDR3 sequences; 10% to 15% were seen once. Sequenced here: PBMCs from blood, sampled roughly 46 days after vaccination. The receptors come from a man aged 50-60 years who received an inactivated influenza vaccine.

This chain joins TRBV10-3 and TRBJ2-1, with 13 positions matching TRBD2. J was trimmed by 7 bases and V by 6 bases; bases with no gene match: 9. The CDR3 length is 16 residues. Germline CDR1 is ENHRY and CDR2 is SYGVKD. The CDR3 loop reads CAISRLAGGRGNEQFF. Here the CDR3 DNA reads TGTGCCATCAGCCGACTAGCGGGGGGCCGTGGGAATGAGCAGTTCTTC.

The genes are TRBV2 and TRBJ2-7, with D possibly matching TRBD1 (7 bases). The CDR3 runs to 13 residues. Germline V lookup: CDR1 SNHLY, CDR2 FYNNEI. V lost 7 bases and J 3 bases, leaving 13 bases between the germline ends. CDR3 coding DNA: TGTGCCAGCAAAGGAGGGGGCAGCTACGAGCAGTACTTC. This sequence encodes CASKGGGSYEQYF.

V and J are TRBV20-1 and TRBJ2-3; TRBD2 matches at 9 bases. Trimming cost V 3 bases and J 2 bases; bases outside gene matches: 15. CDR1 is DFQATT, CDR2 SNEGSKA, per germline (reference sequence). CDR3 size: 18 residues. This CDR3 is CSASGASGNLTNTDTQYF. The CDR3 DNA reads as TGCAGTGCTAGTGGTGCTAGCGGGAATCTCACTAACACAGATACGCAGTATTTT.

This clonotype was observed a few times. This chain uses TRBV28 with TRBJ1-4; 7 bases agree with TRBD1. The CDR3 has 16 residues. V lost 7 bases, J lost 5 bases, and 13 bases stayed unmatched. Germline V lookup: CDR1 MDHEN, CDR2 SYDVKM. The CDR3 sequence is CASNQRTGPQNEKLFF. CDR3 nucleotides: TGTGCCAGCAACCAAAGGACAGGCCCCCAGAATGAAAAACTGTTTTTT.

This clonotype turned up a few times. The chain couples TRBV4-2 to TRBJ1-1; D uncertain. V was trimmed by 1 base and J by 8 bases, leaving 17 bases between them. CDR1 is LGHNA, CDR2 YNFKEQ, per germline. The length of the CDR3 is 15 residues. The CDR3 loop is CASSQGNPNGLEAFF. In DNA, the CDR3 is TGTGCCAGCAGCCAAGGTAACCCCAATGGACTAGAAGCTTTCTTT.

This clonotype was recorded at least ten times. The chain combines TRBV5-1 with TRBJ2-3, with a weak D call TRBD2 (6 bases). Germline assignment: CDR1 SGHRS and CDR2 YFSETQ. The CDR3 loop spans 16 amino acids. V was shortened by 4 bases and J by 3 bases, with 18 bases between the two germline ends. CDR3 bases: TGCGCCAGCAGCCTTACTAGCTCTCGGGGTACAGATACGCAGTATTTT. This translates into CASSLTSSRGTDTQYF.

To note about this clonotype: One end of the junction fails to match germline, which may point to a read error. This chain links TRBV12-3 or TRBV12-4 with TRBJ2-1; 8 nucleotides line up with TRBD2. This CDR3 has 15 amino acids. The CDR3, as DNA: TGTGCCAGCAGTTTAGTCCAGCGGGGGTACAGTGAGCAGTTCTTC. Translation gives CASSLVQRGYSEQFF.

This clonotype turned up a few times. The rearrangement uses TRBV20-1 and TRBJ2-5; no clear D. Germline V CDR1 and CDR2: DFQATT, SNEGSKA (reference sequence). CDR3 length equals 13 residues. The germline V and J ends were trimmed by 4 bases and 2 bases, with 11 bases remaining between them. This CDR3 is CSAKGSGQETQYF. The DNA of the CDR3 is TGCAGTGCTAAAGGGTCCGGACAAGAGACCCAGTACTTC.

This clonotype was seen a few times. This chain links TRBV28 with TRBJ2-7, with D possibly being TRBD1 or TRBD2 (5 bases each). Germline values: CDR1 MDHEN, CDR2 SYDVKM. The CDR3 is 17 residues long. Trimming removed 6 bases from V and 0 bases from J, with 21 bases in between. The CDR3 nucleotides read TGTGCCAGCAGGACCCCGGTTGGGGACGATAGCTCCTACGAGCAGTACTTC. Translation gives CASRTPVGDDSSYEQYF.

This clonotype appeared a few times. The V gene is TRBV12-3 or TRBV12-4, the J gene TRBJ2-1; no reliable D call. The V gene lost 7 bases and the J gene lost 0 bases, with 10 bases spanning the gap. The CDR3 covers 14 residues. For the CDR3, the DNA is TGTGCCAGCATTCCCAAGTCCTCCTACAATGAGCAGTTCTTC. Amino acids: CASIPKSSYNEQFF.

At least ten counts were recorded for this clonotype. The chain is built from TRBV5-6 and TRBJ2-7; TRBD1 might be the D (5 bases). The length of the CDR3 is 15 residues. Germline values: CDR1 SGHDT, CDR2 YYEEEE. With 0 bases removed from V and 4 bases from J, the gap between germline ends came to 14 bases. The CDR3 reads CASSLGSQQGYEQYF. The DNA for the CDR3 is TGTGCCAGCAGCTTGGGATCGCAGCAGGGATACGAGCAGTACTTC.

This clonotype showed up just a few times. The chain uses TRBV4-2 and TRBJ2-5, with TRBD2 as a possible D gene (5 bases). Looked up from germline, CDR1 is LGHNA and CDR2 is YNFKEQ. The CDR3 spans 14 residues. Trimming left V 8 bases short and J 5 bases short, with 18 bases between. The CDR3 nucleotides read TGTGCCAGCGCACCGGCCTTCCGAGGGGAGACCCAGTACTTC. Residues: CASAPAFRGETQYF.

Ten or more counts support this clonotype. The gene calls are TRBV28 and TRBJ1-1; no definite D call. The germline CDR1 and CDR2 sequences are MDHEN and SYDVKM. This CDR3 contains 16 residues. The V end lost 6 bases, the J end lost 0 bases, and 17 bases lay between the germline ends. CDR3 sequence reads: CASSPGMWRLNTEAFF. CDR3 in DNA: TGTGCCAGCAGCCCTGGGATGTGGAGATTGAACACTGAAGCTTTCTTT.

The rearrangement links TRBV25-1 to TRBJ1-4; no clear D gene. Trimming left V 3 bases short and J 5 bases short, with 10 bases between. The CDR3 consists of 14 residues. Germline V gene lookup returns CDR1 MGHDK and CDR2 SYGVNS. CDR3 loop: CASSDRQANEKLFF. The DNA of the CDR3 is TGTGCCAGCAGTGATAGGCAGGCGAATGAAAAACTGTTTTTT. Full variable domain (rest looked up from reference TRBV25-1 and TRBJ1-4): EADIYQTPRYLVIGTGKKITLECSQTMGHDKMYWYQQDPGMELHLIHYSYGVNSTEKGDLSSESTVSRIRTEHFPLTLESARPSHTSQYLCASSDRQANEKLFFGSGTQLSVL.

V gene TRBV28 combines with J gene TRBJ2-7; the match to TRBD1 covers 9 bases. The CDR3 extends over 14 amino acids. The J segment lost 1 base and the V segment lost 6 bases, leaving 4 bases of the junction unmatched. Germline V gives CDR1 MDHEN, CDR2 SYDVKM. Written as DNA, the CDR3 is TGTGCCAGCAGGGACAGGGGCCGGTCCTACGAGCAGTACTTC. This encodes CASRDRGRSYEQYF.

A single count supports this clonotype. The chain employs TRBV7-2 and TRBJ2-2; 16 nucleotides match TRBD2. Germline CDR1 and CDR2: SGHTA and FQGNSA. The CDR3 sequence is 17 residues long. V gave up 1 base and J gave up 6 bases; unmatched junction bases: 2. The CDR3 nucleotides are TGTGCCAGCAGCTTAGTAGGGACTAGCGGGAGGGCCGGGGAGCTGTTTTTT. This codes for CASSLVGTSGRAGELFF.

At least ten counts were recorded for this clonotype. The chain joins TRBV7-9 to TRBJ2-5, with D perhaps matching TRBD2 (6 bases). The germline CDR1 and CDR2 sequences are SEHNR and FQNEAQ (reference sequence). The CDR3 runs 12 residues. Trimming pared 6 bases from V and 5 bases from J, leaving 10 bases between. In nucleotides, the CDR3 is TGTGCCAGCAGTTTGGGGAGGGAGACCCAGTACTTC. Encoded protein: CASSLGRETQYF.

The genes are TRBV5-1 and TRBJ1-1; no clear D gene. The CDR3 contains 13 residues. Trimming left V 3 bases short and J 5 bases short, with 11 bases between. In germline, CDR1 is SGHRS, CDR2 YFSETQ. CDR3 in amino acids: CASSSRPATEAFF. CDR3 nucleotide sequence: TGCGCCAGCAGCTCCCGTCCAGCTACTGAAGCTTTCTTT.